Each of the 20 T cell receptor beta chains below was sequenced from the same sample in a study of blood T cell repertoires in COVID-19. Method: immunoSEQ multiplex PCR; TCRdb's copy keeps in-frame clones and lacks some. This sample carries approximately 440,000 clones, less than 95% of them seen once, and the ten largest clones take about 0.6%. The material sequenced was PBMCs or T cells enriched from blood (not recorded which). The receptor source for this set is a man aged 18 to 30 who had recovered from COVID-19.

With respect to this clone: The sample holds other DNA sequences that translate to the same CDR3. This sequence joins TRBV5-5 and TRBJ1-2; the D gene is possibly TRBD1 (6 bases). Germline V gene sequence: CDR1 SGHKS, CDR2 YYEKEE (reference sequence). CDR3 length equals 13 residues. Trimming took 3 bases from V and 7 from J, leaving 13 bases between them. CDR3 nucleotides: TGTGCCAGCAGCTCCGGGGGGGGCCTTGGCTACACCTTC. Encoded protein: CASSSGGGLGYTF.

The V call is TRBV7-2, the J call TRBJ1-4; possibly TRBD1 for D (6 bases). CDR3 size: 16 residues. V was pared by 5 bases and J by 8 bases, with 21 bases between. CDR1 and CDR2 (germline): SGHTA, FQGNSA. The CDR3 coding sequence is TGTGCCAGCAGCCTAACGGGGGGCCTAATCAGCGAAAAACTGTTTTTT. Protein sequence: CASSLTGGLISEKLFF.

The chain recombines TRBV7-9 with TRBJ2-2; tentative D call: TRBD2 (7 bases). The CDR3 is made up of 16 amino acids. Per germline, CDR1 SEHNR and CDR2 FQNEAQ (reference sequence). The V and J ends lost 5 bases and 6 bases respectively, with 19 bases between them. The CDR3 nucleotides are TGTGCCAGCAGCCCCGACGGGGGGCTGTTGGCCGGGGAGCTGTTTTTT. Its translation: CASSPDGGLLAGELFF.

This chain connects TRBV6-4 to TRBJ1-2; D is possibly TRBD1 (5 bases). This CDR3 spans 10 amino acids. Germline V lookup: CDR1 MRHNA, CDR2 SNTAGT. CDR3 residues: CPRQFNGYTF. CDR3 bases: TGTCCTAGACAGTTTAATGGCTACACCTTC.

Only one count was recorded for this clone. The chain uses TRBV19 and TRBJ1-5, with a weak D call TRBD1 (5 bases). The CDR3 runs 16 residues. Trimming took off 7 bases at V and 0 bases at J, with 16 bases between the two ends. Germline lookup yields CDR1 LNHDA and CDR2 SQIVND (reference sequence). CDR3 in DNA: TGTGCCAGTACTACAGGACATATTAATAGCAATCAGCCCCAGCATTTT. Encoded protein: CASTTGHINSNQPQHF.

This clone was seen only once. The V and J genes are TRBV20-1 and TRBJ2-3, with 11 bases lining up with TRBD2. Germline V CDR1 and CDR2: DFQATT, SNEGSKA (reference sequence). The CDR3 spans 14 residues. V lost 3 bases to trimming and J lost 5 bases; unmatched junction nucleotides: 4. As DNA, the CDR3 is TGCAGTGCTAGTAGCGGGAGGGCTGTAGATACGCAGTATTTT. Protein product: CSASSGRAVDTQYF.

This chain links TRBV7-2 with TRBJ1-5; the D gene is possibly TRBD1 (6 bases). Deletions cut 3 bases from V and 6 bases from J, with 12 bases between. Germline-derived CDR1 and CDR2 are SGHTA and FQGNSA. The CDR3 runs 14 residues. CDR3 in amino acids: CASSFRQASQPQHF. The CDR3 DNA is TGTGCCAGCAGCTTCCGACAGGCAAGTCAGCCCCAGCATTTT.

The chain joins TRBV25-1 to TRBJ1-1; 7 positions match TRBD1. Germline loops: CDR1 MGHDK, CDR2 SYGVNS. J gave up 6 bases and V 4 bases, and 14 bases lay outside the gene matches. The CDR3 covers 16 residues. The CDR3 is CASSARRTGASAEAFF. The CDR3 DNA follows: TGTGCCAGCAGTGCCCGCCGTACAGGGGCATCTGCTGAAGCTTTCTTT.

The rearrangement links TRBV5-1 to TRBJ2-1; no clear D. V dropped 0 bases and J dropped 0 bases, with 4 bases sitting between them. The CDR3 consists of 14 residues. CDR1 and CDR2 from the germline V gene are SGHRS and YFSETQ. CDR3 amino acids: CASSLVSSYNEQFF. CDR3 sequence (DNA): TGCGCCAGCAGCTTGGTCAGCTCCTACAATGAGCAGTTCTTC.

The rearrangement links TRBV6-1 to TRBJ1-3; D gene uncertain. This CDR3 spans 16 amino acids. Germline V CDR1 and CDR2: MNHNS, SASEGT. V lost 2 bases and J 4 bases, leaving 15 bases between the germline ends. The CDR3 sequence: CASSEQRVRSGNTIYF. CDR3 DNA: TGTGCCAGCAGTGAACAACGGGTTCGATCCGGAAACACCATATATTTT.

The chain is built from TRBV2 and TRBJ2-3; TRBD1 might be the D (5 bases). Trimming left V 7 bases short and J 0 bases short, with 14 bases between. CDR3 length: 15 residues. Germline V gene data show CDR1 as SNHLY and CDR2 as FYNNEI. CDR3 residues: CASIKGAFSTDTQYF. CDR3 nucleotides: TGTGCCAGCATTAAAGGGGCTTTCAGCACAGATACGCAGTATTTT.

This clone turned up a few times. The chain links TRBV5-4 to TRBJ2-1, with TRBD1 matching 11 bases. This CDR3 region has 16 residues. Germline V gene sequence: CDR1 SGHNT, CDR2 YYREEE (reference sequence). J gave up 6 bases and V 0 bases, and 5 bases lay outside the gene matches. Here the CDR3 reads CASSLVSGTGGNEQFF. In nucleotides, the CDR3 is TGTGCCAGCAGCTTGGTCTCAGGGACAGGGGGCAATGAGCAGTTCTTC. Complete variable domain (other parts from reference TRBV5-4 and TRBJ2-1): ETGVTQSPTHLIKTRGQQVTLRCSSQSGHNTVSWYQQALGQGPQFIFQYYREEENGRGNFPPRFSGLQFPNYSSELNVNALELDDSALYLCASSLVSGTGGNEQFFGPGTRLTVL.

In DNA, the CDR3 is TGTGCCATCAGGGGGACAGGTATGAACACTGAAGCTTTCTTT. Translating gives CAIRGTGMNTEAFF. The chain recombines TRBV10-3 with TRBJ1-1, with 8 bases fitting TRBD1. V was clipped by 6 bases and J by 0 bases; unmatched bases: 3. Germline V CDR1 and CDR2: ENHRY, SYGVKD. The CDR3 runs to 14 residues.

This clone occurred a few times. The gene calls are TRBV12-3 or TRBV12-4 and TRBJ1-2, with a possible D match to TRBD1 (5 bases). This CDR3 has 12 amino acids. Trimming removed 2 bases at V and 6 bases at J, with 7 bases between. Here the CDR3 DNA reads TGTGCCAGCAGTTTATGGGGGGATGGCTACACCTTC. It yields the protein CASSLWGDGYTF.

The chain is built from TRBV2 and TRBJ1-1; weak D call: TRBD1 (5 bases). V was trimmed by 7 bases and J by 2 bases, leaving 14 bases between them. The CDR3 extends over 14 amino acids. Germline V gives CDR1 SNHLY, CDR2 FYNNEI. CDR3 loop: CASTSWGENTEAFF. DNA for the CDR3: TGTGCCAGCACCAGTTGGGGGGAAAACACTGAAGCTTTCTTT.

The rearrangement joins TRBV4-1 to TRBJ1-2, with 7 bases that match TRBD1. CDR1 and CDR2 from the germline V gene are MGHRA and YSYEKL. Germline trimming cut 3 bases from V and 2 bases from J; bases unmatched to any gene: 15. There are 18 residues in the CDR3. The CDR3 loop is CASSHTRTGTEINYGYTF. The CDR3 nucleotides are TGCGCCAGCAGCCATACTCGGACAGGAACTGAAATAAACTATGGCTACACCTTC.

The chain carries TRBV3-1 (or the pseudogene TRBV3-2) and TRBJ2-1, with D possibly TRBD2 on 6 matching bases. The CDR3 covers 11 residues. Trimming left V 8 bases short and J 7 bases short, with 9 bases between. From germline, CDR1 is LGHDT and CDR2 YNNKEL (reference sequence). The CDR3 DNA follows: TGTGCCAGCGGAGGGGCGAATGAGCAGTTCTTC. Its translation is CASGGANEQFF.

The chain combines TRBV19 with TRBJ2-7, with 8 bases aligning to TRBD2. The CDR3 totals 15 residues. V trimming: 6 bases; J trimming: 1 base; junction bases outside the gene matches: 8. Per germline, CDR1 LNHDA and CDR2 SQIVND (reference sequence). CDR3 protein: CASSRTSGQSYEQYF. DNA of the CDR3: TGTGCCAGTAGCAGAACTAGCGGCCAATCCTACGAGCAGTACTTC.

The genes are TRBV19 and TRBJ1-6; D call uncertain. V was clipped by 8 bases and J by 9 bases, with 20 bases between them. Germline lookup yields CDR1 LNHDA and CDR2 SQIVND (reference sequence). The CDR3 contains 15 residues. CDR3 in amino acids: CASSRRGFLGSPLHF. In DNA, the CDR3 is TGTGCCAGTTCCCGGAGAGGGTTTCTGGGTTCACCCCTCCACTTT.

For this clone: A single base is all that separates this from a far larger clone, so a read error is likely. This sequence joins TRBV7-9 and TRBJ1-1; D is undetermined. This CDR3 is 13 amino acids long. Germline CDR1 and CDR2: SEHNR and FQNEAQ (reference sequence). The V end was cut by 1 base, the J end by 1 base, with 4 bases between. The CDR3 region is CASSLEPNTEAFF. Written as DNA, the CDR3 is TGTGCCAGCAGCTTAGAGCCGAACACTGAAGCTTTCTTT.